This TCR beta chain was sequenced in a study of T cell responses to AZD1222 COVID-19 vaccine. Turning to the study itself: Doses given second, at about 4 or about 12 weeks, were pooled. Study results and limitations: Seropositivity was recorded at baseline in only 6 or 7 AZD1222 recipients.

The germline V and J ends were trimmed by 4 bases and 5 bases, with 8 bases remaining between them. CDR3 length: 12 residues. Germline-derived CDR1 and CDR2 are SQVTM and ANQGSEA. Measured with immunoSEQ multiplex PCR; TCRdb has only the in-frame clones, and not every one. The table lists more than 150,000 clones, 85% to 95% of them singletons. Points on this clone: Its antigen is still unknown.

This TCR came from an adult in good health. This sample comprised peripheral blood, obtained on day 0 of AZD1222 vaccination. The chain links TRBV29-1 to TRBJ2-2, with a tentative D call TRBD1 (6 bases). CDR3 nucleotide sequence: TGCAGCGTTGCAGGGGAAACCGGGGAGCTGTTTTTT. Translation gives CSVAGETGELFF.